This is a list of T cell receptor beta chains from one sample in a study of post-analysis software for immune sequencing data. MiXCR, run by TCRdb on the PCR reads, gives a single entry per CDR3 protein. The sample lists approximately 460,000 distinct CDR3 sequences, roughly 45% occurring once. Sequencing input: blood. Source of these receptors: a girl aged 5-17 years with multiple sclerosis. The CDR3 runs from the conserved cysteine through the conserved F or W. D genes are given only for firm matches. The size entry is marked missing in some rows and otherwise reads once, few, many or a size class.

J gene	V gene	D gene	clone size	CDR3 protein	CDR3 DNA
TRBJ2-3	TRBV6-6	TRBD1	-	CASSYSGTAETDTQYF	TGTGCCAGCAGTTACTCCGGGACAGCGGAGACAGATACGCAGTATTTT
TRBJ2-1	TRBV7-8	-	-	CASSPSGDRVPYNEQFF	TGTGCCAGCAGCCCTAGCGGGGACAGGGTCCCATACAATGAGCAGTTCTTC
TRBJ1-5	TRBV28	TRBD1	-	CASSPSDRTYQPQHF	TGTGCCAGCAGTCCTTCGGACAGGACATATCAGCCCCAGCATTTT
TRBJ2-7	TRBV5-1	-	few	CASSLDRTRGEQYF	TGCGCCAGCAGCTTGGACCGGACCCGGGGAGAGCAGTACTTC
TRBJ2-4	TRBV5-1	TRBD2	few	CASSLGLAGEEEQYF	TGCGCCAGCAGCTTGGGACTAGCGGGAGAAGAAGAGCAGTACTTC
TRBJ2-7	TRBV5-5	-	-	CASSLVSSDSEQYF	TGTGCCAGCAGCTTGGTGAGTAGCGACAGCGAGCAGTACTTC
TRBJ1-5	TRBV6-5	-	-	CASSYSGLAGQPQHF	TGTGCCAGCAGTTACTCGGGGCTGGCGGGTCAGCCCCAGCATTTT
TRBJ2-1	TRBV28	-	-	CAGSLSRDGYNEQFF	TGTGCCGGCAGTTTATCGCGGGATGGGTACAATGAGCAGTTCTTC
TRBJ2-5	TRBV28	-	few	CASSGRTGPFSQETQYF	TGTGCCAGCAGCGGAAGGACGGGCCCCTTTAGCCAAGAGACCCAGTACTTC
TRBJ1-2	TRBV5-1	-	once	CASSWGQEQGGYTF	TGCGCCAGCAGCTGGGGCCAAGAACAAGGAGGCTACACCTTC
TRBJ2-3	TRBV5-1	-	few	CASIGGTDTQYF	TGCGCCAGCATAGGGGGCACAGATACGCAGTATTTT
TRBJ2-7	TRBV20-1	TRBD2	-	CSAREPTSGMYEQYF	TGCAGTGCTAGAGAACCGACTAGCGGGATGTACGAGCAGTACTTC
TRBJ1-2	TRBV28	-	-	CASSQGFYGYTF	TGTGCCAGCAGTCAAGGATTCTATGGCTACACCTTC
TRBJ2-7	TRBV11-1	-	-	CASTREGEDEQYF	TGTGCCAGCACTCGGGAAGGGGAGGACGAGCAGTACTTC
TRBJ2-7	TRBV28	-	-	CASSGVGLGEDEQYF	TGTGCCAGCAGTGGAGTGGGACTCGGGGAGGACGAGCAGTACTTC
TRBJ2-5	TRBV25-1	-	-	CASSPAARETQYF	TGTGCCAGCAGCCCCGCGGCCCGAGAGACCCAGTACTTC
TRBJ2-1	TRBV29-1	-	few	CSVEGRDHNDEQFF	TGCAGCGTTGAGGGACGGGACCATAACGATGAGCAGTTCTTC
TRBJ2-5	TRBV5-1	-	-	CASSDRPLGQETQYF	TGCGCCAGCAGCGATCGACCCTTGGGGCAAGAGACCCAGTACTTC
TRBJ2-1	TRBV7-3	TRBD2	few	CASSLGRASYNEQFF	TGTGCCAGCAGCCTCGGGAGGGCGTCCTACAATGAGCAGTTCTTC
TRBJ2-7	TRBV12-3/TRBV12-4	-	few	CASSFAHPYEQYF	TGTGCCAGCAGTTTTGCTCACCCCTACGAGCAGTACTTC
TRBJ2-5	TRBV28	-	many	CASSQGREETQYF	TGTGCCAGCAGCCAAGGGCGGGAAGAGACCCAGTACTTC
TRBJ1-1	TRBV20-1	-	-	CSARGLRRNTEAFF	TGCAGTGCTAGGGGATTGAGAAGGAACACTGAAGCTTTCTTT
TRBJ1-6	TRBV6-1	-	-	CASTQSWWSYNSPLHF	TGTGCCAGCACCCAGAGTTGGTGGTCCTATAATTCACCCCTCCACTTT
TRBJ2-1	TRBV4-1	TRBD2	-	CASSQGASGRDLYEQFF	TGTGCCAGCAGCCAAGGAGCAAGCGGGAGAGACCTCTATGAGCAGTTCTTC
TRBJ2-5	TRBV9	-	-	CASSVGNRREETQYF	TGTGCCAGCAGCGTAGGTAACAGGAGGGAAGAGACCCAGTACTTC
TRBJ1-2	TRBV28	-	few	CASSLKALGNGYTF	TGTGCCAGCAGTTTAAAGGCACTTGGGAATGGCTACACCTTC
TRBJ1-2	TRBV27	TRBD1	-	CASSLGQGIYYGYTF	TGTGCCAGCAGTTTAGGACAGGGCATATACTATGGCTACACCTTC
TRBJ2-5	TRBV24-1	-	few	CATEDGNKVETQYF	TGTGCCACTGAGGATGGGAACAAGGTTGAGACCCAGTACTTC
TRBJ2-1	TRBV11-2	-	-	CASSLDQRGEQFF	TGTGCCAGCAGCTTAGATCAGAGAGGTGAGCAGTTCTTC
TRBJ2-1	TRBV24-1	TRBD1	-	CATSDSQRGQSYNEQFF	TGTGCCACCAGTGATTCCCAGAGGGGACAGAGCTACAATGAGCAGTTCTTC
TRBJ2-3	TRBV12-3/TRBV12-4	TRBD1	-	CASSKDRAVTDTQYF	TGTGCCAGCAGCAAGGACAGGGCGGTCACAGATACGCAGTATTTT
TRBJ2-3	TRBV20-1	TRBD2	-	CSARSGTTNTQYF	TGCAGTGCTAGGTCCGGGACTACTAATACGCAGTATTTT
TRBJ2-7	TRBV20-1	TRBD2	few	CSASGLAGPYEQYF	TGCAGTGCTAGTGGGCTAGCGGGACCCTACGAGCAGTACTTC
TRBJ2-3	TRBV12-3/TRBV12-4	TRBD1	few	CASTAGDRASTDTQYF	TGTGCCAGCACCGCGGGGGACAGGGCTAGCACAGATACGCAGTATTTT
TRBJ2-7	TRBV20-1	TRBD1	-	CSARAQDREYEQYF	TGCAGTGCTAGAGCGCAGGACAGGGAGTACGAGCAGTACTTC
TRBJ1-5	TRBV6-1	-	-	CASSDRQPQHF	TGTGCCAGCAGTGACCGTCAGCCCCAGCATTTT